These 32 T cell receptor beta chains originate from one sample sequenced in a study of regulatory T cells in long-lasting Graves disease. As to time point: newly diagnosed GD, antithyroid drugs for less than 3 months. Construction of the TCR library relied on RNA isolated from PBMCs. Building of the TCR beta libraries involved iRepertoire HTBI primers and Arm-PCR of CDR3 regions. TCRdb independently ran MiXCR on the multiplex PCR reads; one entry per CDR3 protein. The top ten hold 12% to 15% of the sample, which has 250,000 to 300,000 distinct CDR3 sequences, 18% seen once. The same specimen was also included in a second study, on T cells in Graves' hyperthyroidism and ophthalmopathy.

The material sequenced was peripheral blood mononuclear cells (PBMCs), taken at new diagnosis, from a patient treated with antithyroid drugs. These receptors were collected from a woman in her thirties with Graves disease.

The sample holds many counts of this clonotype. CDR3 sequence (DNA): TGCGCCAGCAGCTGGGTAATAGCGAGCTCCTACAATGAGCAGTTCTTC. This gives the protein CASSWVIASSYNEQFF. The chain joins TRBV5-1 to TRBJ2-1, with D tentatively TRBD2 (5 bases). The CDR3 contains 16 residues. Germline CDR1 and CDR2: SGHRS and YFSETQ. V was shortened by 3 bases and J by 0 bases, with 13 bases between the two germline ends.

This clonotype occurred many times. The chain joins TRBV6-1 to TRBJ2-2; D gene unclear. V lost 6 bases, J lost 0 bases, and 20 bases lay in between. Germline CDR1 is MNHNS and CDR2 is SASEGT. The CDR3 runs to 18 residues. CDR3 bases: TGTGCCAGCAGCCCCACCGTTACACGAGCTTCGAACACCGGGGAGCTGTTTTTT. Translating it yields CASSPTVTRASNTGELFF.

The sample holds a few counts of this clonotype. For the CDR3, the DNA is TGTGCCAGCAGTTTATCTTTCCAAGGGTCCCTCTTTAGCAATCAGCCCCAGCATTTT. This gives the protein CASSLSFQGSLFSNQPQHF. The V gene is TRBV27, the J gene TRBJ1-5; D unclear. Germline V gene data show CDR1 as MNHEY and CDR2 as SMNVEV (reference sequence). There are 19 residues in the CDR3. Trimming left V 0 bases short and J 0 bases short, with 18 bases between.

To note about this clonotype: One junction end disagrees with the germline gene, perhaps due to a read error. CDR3 residues: CASSPRPGDHTGELFF. CDR3 in DNA: TGTGCCAGCAGCCCACGGCCGGGGGACCACACCGGGGAGCTGTTTTTT. The rearrangement joins TRBV5-1 to TRBJ2-2; D perhaps matches TRBD2 (6 bases). Germline CDR1 and CDR2: SGHRS and YFSETQ. The CDR3 has 16 amino acids. Drawing the rest from reference TRBV5-1 and TRBJ2-2, the complete variable domain is KAGVTQTPRYLIKTRGQQVTLSCSPISGHRSVSWYQQTPGQGLQFLFEYFSETQRNKGNFPGRFSGRQFSNSRSEMNVSTLELGDSALYLCASSPRPGDHTGELFFGEGSRLTVL.

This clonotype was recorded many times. The CDR3 coding sequence is TGTGCCAGCAGGGGGGACAGTTACGCCTACGAGCAGTACTTC. Protein product: CASRGDSYAYEQYF. The V and J genes are TRBV2 and TRBJ2-7; the match to TRBD1 covers 7 bases. Trimming took 6 bases from V and 2 from J; bases not matched to a gene: 7. This CDR3 comprises 14 residues. Looked up from germline, CDR1 is SNHLY and CDR2 is FYNNEI.

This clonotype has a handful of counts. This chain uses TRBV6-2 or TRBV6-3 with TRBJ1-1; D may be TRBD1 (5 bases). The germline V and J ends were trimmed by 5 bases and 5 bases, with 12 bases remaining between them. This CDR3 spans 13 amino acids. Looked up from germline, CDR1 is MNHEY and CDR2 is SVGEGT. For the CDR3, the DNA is TGTGCCAGCAGTGCCAGGGCGTGGACTGAAGCTTTCTTT. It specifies CASSARAWTEAFF.

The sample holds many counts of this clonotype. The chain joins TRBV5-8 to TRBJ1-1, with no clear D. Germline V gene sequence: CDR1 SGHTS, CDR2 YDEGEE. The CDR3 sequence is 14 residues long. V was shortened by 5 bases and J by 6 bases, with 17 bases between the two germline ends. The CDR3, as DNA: TGTGCCAGCAGTCATTGGGGAGAGGTCGCTGAAGCTTTCTTT. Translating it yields CASSHWGEVAEAFF.

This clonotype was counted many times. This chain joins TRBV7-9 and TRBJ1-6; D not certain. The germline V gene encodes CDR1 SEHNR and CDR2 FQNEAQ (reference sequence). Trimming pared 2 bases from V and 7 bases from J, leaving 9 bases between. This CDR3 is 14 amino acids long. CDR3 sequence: CASSLLTENSPLHF. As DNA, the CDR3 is TGTGCCAGCAGCTTATTGACGGAGAATTCACCCCTCCACTTT.

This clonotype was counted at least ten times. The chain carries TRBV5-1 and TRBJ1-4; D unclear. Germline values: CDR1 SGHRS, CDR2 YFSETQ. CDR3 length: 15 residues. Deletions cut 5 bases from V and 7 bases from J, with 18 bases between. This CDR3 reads CASRGTSGSGEKLFF. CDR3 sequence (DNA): TGCGCCAGCAGGGGTACGTCGGGATCGGGTGAAAAACTGTTTTTT.

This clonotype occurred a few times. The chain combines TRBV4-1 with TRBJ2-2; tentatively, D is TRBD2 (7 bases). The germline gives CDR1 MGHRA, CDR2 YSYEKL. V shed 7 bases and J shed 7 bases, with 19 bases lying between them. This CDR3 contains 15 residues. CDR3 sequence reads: CASKSGGASVGELFF. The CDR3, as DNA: TGCGCCAGCAAAAGTGGGGGGGCGTCGGTCGGGGAGCTGTTTTTT.

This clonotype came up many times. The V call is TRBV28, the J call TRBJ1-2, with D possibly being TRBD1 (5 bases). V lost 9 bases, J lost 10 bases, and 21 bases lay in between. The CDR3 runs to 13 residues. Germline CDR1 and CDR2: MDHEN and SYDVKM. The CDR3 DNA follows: TGTGCCAGTGTTTCGGGACCCAAGGGAGCCTACACCTTC. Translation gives CASVSGPKGAYTF.

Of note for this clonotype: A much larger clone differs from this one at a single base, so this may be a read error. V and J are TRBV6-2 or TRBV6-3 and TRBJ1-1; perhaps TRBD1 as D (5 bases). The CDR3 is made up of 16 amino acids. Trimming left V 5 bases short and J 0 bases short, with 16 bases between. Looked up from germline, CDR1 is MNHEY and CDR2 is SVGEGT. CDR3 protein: CASSRGLGVVNTEAFF. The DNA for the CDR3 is TGTGCCAGCAGTAGAGGTTTGGGGGTAGTGAACACTGAAGCTTTCTTT.

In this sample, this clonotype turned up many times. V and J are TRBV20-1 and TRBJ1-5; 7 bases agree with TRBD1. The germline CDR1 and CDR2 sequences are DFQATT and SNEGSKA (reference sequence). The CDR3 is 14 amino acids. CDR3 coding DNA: TGCAGCGCAGTAGACAGGGACAAAGCTCAGCCCCAGCATTTT. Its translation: CSAVDRDKAQPQHF.

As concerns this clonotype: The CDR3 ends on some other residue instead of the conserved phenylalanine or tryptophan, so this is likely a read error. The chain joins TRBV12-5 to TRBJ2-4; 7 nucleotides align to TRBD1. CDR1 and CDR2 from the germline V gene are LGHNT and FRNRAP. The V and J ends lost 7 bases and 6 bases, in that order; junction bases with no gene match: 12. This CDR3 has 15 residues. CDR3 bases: TGTGCTAGTGCCCCAGGGGGACAGTCTGGAAACATTCAGTACCTC. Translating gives CASAPGGQSGNIQYL.

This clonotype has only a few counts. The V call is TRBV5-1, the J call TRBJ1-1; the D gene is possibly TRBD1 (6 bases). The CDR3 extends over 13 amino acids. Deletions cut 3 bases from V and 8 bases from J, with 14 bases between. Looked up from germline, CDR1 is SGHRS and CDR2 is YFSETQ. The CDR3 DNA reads TGCGCCAGCAGCTCCTCCGGGACACCCGAAGCTTTCTTT. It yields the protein CASSSSGTPEAFF.

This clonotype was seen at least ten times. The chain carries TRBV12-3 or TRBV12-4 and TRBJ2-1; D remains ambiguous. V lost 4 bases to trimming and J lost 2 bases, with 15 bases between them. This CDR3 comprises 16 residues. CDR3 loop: CASSSRDGATYNEQFF. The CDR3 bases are TGTGCCAGCAGTTCCCGCGACGGTGCGACCTACAATGAGCAGTTCTTC.

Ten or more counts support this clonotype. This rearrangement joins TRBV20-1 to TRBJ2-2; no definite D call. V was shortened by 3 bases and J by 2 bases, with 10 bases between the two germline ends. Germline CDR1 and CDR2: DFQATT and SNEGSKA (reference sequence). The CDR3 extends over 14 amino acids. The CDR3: CSASSQINTGELFF. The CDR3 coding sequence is TGCAGTGCTAGTTCCCAGATAAACACCGGGGAGCTGTTTTTT.

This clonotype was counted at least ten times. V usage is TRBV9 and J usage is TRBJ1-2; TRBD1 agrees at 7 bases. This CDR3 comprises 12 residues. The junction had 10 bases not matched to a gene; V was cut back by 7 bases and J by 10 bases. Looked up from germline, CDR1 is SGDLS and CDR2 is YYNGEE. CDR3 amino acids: CASSRDSHTYTF. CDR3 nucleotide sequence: TGTGCCAGCTCCCGGGACAGCCATACCTACACCTTC.

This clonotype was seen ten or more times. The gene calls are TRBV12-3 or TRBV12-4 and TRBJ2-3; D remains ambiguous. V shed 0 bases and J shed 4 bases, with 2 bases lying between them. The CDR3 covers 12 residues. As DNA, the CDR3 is TGTGCCAGCAGTTTAGCGTCAGATACGCAGTATTTT. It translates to CASSLASDTQYF.

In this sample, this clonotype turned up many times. CDR3 protein: CSALAGGPAGELFF. For the CDR3, the DNA is TGCAGTGCTTTAGCGGGGGGGCCTGCCGGGGAGCTGTTTTTT. This chain uses TRBV20-1 with TRBJ2-2; TRBD2 matches 11 bases. The CDR3 loop spans 14 amino acids. CDR1 and CDR2 from the germline V gene are DFQATT and SNEGSKA (reference sequence). V trimming: 5 bases; J trimming: 6 bases; junction bases outside the gene matches: 5.

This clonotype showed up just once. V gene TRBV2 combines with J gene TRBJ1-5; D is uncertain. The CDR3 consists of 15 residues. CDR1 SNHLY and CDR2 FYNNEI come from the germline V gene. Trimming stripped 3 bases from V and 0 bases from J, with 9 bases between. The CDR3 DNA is TGTGCCAGCAGTGACCAACTCTATAGCAATCAGCCCCAGCATTTT. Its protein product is CASSDQLYSNQPQHF.

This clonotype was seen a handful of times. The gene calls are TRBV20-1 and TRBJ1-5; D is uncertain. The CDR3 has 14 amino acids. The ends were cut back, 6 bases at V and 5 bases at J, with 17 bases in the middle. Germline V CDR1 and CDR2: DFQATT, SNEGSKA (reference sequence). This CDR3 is CSASRASLDQPQHF. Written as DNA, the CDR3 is TGCAGTGCCTCTCGGGCTTCTCTCGATCAGCCCCAGCATTTT.

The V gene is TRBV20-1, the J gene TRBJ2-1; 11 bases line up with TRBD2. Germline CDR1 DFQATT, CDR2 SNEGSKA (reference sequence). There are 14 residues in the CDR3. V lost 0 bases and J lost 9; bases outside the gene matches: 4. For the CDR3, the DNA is TGCAGTGCTAGAGAGCTAGCGGGGGGTGGTGAGCAGTTCTTC. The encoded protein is CSARELAGGGEQFF.

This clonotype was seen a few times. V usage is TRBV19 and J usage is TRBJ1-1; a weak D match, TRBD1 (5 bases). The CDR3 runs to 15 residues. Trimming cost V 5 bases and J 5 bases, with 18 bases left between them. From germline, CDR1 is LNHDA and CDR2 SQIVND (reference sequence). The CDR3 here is CASSPGQGFFTEAFF. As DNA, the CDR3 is TGTGCCAGTAGTCCGGGCCAGGGTTTCTTTACTGAAGCTTTCTTT.

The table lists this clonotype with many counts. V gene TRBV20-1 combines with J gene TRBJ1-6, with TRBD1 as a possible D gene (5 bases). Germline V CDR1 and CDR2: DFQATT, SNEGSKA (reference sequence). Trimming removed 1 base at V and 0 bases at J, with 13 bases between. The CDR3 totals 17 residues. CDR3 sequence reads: CSARAAGSASYNSPLHF. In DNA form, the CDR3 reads TGCAGTGCTAGAGCCGCAGGGAGTGCCTCCTATAATTCACCCCTCCACTTT.

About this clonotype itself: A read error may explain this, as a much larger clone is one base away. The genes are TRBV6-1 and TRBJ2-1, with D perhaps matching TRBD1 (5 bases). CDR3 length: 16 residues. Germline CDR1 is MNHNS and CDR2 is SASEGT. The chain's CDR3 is CAGSQGDARVYNEQFF. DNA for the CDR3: TGTGCCGGCAGTCAAGGGGATGCTAGGGTTTACAATGAGCAGTTCTTC.

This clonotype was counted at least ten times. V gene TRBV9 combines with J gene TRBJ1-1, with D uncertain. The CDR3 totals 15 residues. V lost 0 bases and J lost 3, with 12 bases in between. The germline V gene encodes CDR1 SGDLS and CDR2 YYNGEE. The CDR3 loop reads CASSVELGAYTEAFF. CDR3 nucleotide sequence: TGTGCCAGCAGCGTAGAATTGGGAGCTTACACTGAAGCTTTCTTT.

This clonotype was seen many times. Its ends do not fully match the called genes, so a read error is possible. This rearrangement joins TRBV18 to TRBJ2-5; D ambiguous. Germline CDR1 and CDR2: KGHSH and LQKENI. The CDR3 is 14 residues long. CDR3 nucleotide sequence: TGTGCCAGCTCACCACCGGTCAGGCAAGAGACCCAGCACTTC. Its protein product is CASSPPVRQETQHF.

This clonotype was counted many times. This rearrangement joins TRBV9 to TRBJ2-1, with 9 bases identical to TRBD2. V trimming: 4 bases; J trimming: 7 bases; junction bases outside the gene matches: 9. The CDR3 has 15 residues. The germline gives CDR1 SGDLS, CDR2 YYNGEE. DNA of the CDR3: TGTGCCAGCAGCCCTCTAGCGGGGACTACAAATGAGCAGTTCTTC. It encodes CASSPLAGTTNEQFF.

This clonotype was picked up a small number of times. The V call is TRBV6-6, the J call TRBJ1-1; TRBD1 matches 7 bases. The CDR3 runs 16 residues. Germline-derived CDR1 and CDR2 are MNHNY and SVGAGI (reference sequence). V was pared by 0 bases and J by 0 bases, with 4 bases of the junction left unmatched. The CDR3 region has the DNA TGTGCCAGCAGTTACTCGACAGGGACAGTGAACACTGAAGCTTTCTTT. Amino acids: CASSYSTGTVNTEAFF.

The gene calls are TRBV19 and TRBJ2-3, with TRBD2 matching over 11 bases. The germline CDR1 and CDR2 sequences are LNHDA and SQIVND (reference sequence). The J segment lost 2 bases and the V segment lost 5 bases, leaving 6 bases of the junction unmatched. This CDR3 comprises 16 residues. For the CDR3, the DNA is TGTGCCAGTAGTGCCTTACTAGCGGGGGACACAGATACGCAGTATTTT. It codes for CASSALLAGDTDTQYF.

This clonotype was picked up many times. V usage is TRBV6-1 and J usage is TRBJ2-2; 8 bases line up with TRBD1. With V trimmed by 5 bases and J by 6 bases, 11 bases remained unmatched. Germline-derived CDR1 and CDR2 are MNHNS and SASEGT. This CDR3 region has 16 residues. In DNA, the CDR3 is TGTGCCAGCAGTCCCGGGACAGGTTTGATAGCCGGGGAGCTGTTTTTT. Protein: CASSPGTGLIAGELFF.